This TCR beta chain was sequenced for a study of cytomegalovirus exposure and HLA in healthy donors. Broader study findings: Reportedly, diagnosis of cytomegalovirus status by the classifier showed high specificity and sensitivity.

V gave up 3 bases and J gave up 2 bases; unmatched junction bases: 5. Germline V gene lookup returns CDR1 KGHSH and CDR2 LQKENI. This CDR3 has 16 residues. PCR primers comprised 60 Vbeta and 13 Jbeta primers. Assay: immunoSEQ multiplex PCR; the TCRdb copy retains only in-frame clones and omits some. The record lists 75,000 to 95,000 clones, of which the ten most abundant hold approximately 1.4%. Note on this clone: Its specificity is not known.

The chain carries TRBV18 and TRBJ1-1; 11 positions agree with TRBD1. Source material: PBMCs. The clonotype originates from a woman aged 55-70 years in good health and CMV-seronegative. The CDR3 loop reads CASSPGTGGGNTEAFF. The CDR3 nucleotides are TGTGCCAGCTCACCTGGGACAGGGGGGGGAAACACTGAAGCTTTCTTT.